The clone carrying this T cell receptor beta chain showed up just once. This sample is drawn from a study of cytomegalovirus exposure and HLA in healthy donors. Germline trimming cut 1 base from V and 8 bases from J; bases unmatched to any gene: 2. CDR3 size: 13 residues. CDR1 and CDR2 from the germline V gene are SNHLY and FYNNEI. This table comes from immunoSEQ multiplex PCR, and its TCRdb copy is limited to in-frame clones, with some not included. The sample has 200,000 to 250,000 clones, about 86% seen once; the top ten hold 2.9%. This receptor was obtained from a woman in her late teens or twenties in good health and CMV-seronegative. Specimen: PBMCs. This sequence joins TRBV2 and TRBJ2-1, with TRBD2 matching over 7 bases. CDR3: CASSEGGGHEQFF. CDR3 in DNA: TGTGCCAGCAGTGAAGGGGGGGGTCATGAGCAGTTCTTC.